The 30 T cell receptor beta chains below come from one sample, sequenced in a study of CD8 T cells in Susac syndrome. It was with random hexamers that 0.5 to 1 ug RNA was reverse transcribed. Using its own MiXCR run on the immunoSEQ multiplex PCR reads, TCRdb lists one record per CDR3 protein. The sample lists approximately 230,000 distinct CDR3 sequences; 85% to 95% were seen once. Sequences were obtained from CD4+ T cells from PBMCs. The receptors come from a human donor with multiple sclerosis.

The CDR3 nucleotides read TGTGCCACCAGGGGACAGGGAGTGACTGAAGCTTTCTTT. Protein: CATRGQGVTEAFF. The gene calls are TRBV24-1 and TRBJ1-1, with 9 bases fitting TRBD1. The V gene end was trimmed by 7 bases and the J gene end by 5 bases; junction bases not matched to a gene: 4. Germline V gene sequence: CDR1 KGHDR, CDR2 SFDVKD. The CDR3 runs to 13 residues.

The chain carries TRBV27 and TRBJ1-1; D not resolved. The CDR3 loop spans 14 amino acids. Trimming shortened V by 4 bases and J by 3 bases, and 12 bases separated the two germline ends. CDR1 MNHEY and CDR2 SMNVEV come from the germline V gene (reference sequence). The CDR3 sequence is CASSWVGGHTEAFF. CDR3 DNA: TGTGCCAGCAGTTGGGTGGGAGGGCACACTGAAGCTTTCTTT.

The chain couples TRBV10-3 to TRBJ2-1; D may match TRBD1 or TRBD2 (5 bases each). Deletions cut 11 bases from V and 7 bases from J, with 18 bases between. This CDR3 is 13 amino acids long. Germline V gene lookup returns CDR1 ENHRY and CDR2 SYGVKD. CDR3 sequence reads: CAASFGTENEQFF. CDR3 DNA: TGTGCCGCCTCGTTTGGGACGGAGAATGAGCAGTTCTTC.

The rearrangement links TRBV7-2 to TRBJ1-1, with D tentatively TRBD1 (5 bases). Per germline, CDR1 SGHTA and CDR2 FQGNSA. The CDR3 extends over 14 amino acids. V lost 1 base and J 3 bases, leaving 9 bases between the germline ends. Here the CDR3 reads CASSLEDKYTEAFF. The CDR3 region has the DNA TGTGCCAGCAGCTTAGAGGACAAATACACTGAAGCTTTCTTT.

The V and J genes are TRBV6-5 and TRBJ2-3; tentatively, D is TRBD2 (5 bases). The germline V and J ends were trimmed by 2 bases and 3 bases, with 15 bases remaining between them. The CDR3 consists of 16 residues. Germline CDR1 MNHEY, CDR2 SVGAGI. The CDR3 reads CASSYDQWSGTDTQYF. The CDR3 DNA is TGTGCCAGCAGTTACGACCAATGGAGCGGTACAGATACGCAGTATTTT.

The chain joins TRBV5-6 to TRBJ2-2; possibly TRBD1 for D (6 bases). V gave up 7 bases and J gave up 1 base, with 14 bases separating them. CDR3 length: 15 amino acids. CDR1 and CDR2 from the germline V gene are SGHDT and YYEEEE. CDR3 nucleotide sequence: TGTGCCAGCGGGCAGCCGGGACAGAACACCGGGGAGCTGTTTTTT. It specifies CASGQPGQNTGELFF.

The chain recombines TRBV9 with TRBJ1-3; D gene unclear. The V end was cut by 3 bases, the J end by 0 bases, with 16 bases between. Germline V lookup: CDR1 SGDLS, CDR2 YYNGEE. The CDR3 covers 17 residues. CDR3 amino acids: CASSATWTGSSGNTIYF. The CDR3, as DNA: TGTGCCAGCAGCGCAACTTGGACGGGAAGCTCTGGAAACACCATATATTTT.

This clonotype was seen just once. The rearrangement uses TRBV19 and TRBJ1-5, with 10 bases matching TRBD1. CDR3 length: 16 residues. Unmatched junction bases numbered 10, after V lost 5 bases and J lost 6 bases. Per the germline V gene, CDR1 is LNHDA and CDR2 is SQIVND (reference sequence). As DNA, the CDR3 is TGTGCCAGTAGTCGCCTCGAGGGACAGGGGCCTCAGCCCCAGCATTTT. Protein: CASSRLEGQGPQPQHF.

This chain links TRBV5-4 with TRBJ1-2, with D possibly TRBD1 on 5 matching bases. V was trimmed by 0 bases and J by 6 bases, leaving 15 bases between them. CDR1 is SGHNT, CDR2 YYREEE, per germline (reference sequence). The CDR3 runs 15 residues. The chain's CDR3 is CASSLDPDSPNGYTF. The CDR3 DNA is TGTGCCAGCAGCTTGGATCCCGACAGTCCGAATGGCTACACCTTC. Full variable domain (remainder filled in from reference TRBV5-4 and TRBJ1-2): ETGVTQSPTHLIKTRGQQVTLRCSSQSGHNTVSWYQQALGQGPQFIFQYYREEENGRGNFPPRFSGLQFPNYSSELNVNALELDDSALYLCASSLDPDSPNGYTFGSGTRLTVV.

V and J are TRBV6-1 and TRBJ2-7, with D possibly being TRBD1 (6 bases). The V and J ends lost 11 bases and 5 bases respectively, with 19 bases between them. Germline loops: CDR1 MNHNS, CDR2 SASEGT. The CDR3 is 13 residues long. The chain's CDR3 is CAAVLGAANEQYF. The CDR3 bases are TGTGCCGCGGTCTTGGGGGCGGCTAACGAGCAGTACTTC.

This clonotype was seen once. This chain joins TRBV29-1 and TRBJ2-5; D gene uncertain. Trimming stripped 4 bases from V and 6 bases from J, with 12 bases between. Germline V gene data show CDR1 as SQVTM and CDR2 as ANQGSEA. CDR3 size: 12 residues. CDR3 sequence: CSVVQFGKTQYF. CDR3 bases: TGCAGCGTTGTGCAGTTTGGGAAGACCCAGTACTTC.

J is TRBJ2-5 and V is TRBV11-2; D is unresolved. The CDR3 is 15 amino acids. V was shortened by 6 bases and J by 2 bases, with 16 bases between the two germline ends. CDR1 SGHAT and CDR2 FQNNGV come from the germline V gene. CDR3 coding DNA: TGTGCCAGCAGACGCCCGGGTGGAATTCAAGAGACCCAGTACTTC. Its translation: CASRRPGGIQETQYF.

The gene calls are TRBV25-1 and TRBJ2-7, with 7 bases identical to TRBD1. V was pared by 4 bases and J by 1 base, with 4 bases of the junction left unmatched. CDR1 is MGHDK, CDR2 SYGVNS, per germline. The CDR3 covers 14 residues. The CDR3 reads CASSGLGQSYEQYF. CDR3 DNA: TGTGCCAGCAGTGGTCTGGGACAGTCCTACGAGCAGTACTTC.

V gene TRBV9 combines with J gene TRBJ1-6; D is undetermined. CDR1 and CDR2 from the germline V gene are SGDLS and YYNGEE. V was clipped by 0 bases and J by 8 bases, with 6 bases between them. CDR3 length: 13 amino acids. CDR3 bases: TGTGCCAGCAGCGTAGCCACCGATTCACCCCTCCACTTT. Protein: CASSVATDSPLHF.

In this sample, this clonotype turned up once. The chain combines TRBV27 with TRBJ2-5; 10 nucleotides line up with TRBD2. Unmatched junction bases numbered 2, after V lost 4 bases and J lost 3 bases. This CDR3 is built from 14 residues. Germline CDR1 reads MNHEY; CDR2 reads SMNVEV (reference sequence). DNA for the CDR3: TGTGCCAGCAGTTCTAGCGGGAGCGAAGAGACCCAGTACTTC. Protein product: CASSSSGSEETQYF.

This sequence joins TRBV7-9 and TRBJ1-2; D remains ambiguous. Germline CDR1 reads SEHNR; CDR2 reads FQNEAQ (reference sequence). V lost 5 bases to trimming and J lost 3 bases, with 16 bases between them. The CDR3 loop spans 15 amino acids. This CDR3 reads CASSPNAGLHYGYTF. CDR3 nucleotide sequence: TGTGCCAGCAGCCCAAACGCCGGGCTCCACTATGGCTACACCTTC.

This clonotype was counted once. This chain joins TRBV6-4 and TRBJ2-7; D is undetermined. The germline V gene encodes CDR1 MRHNA and CDR2 SNTAGT. This CDR3 has 18 residues. The V and J ends lost 1 base and 3 bases respectively, with 22 bases between them. CDR3 nucleotides: TGTGCCAGCAGTGACTTTGAGGAGTCGGTTCAGGCAAGCTACGAGCAGTACTTC. It encodes CASSDFEESVQASYEQYF.

The chain uses TRBV7-9 and TRBJ2-2; TRBD2 matches at 8 bases. The CDR3 is 14 amino acids. V shed 7 bases and J 5 bases; nucleotides not matched to a gene: 6. Per the germline V gene, CDR1 is SEHNR and CDR2 is FQNEAQ (reference sequence). The CDR3 DNA reads as TGTGCCAGCACTATAGCGGGGAGGACCGGGGAGCTGTTTTTT. Translation gives CASTIAGRTGELFF.

The chain uses TRBV11-2 and TRBJ2-7; either TRBD1 or TRBD2 may fit D (6 bases each). The CDR3 is made up of 13 amino acids. Germline V gives CDR1 SGHAT, CDR2 FQNNGV. The V gene lost 1 base and the J gene lost 7 bases, with 11 bases spanning the gap. The CDR3 reads CASSLVGGREQYF. CDR3 in DNA: TGTGCCAGCAGCTTAGTGGGGGGCAGGGAGCAGTACTTC.

This chain connects TRBV5-1 to TRBJ2-7; unclear D gene. CDR1 is SGHRS, CDR2 YFSETQ, per germline. This CDR3 has 11 amino acids. Trimming stripped 4 bases from V and 6 bases from J, with 8 bases between. CDR3 sequence: CASSDGGEQYF. CDR3 nucleotide sequence: TGCGCCAGCAGCGACGGTGGCGAGCAGTACTTC. Full variable domain (rest looked up from reference TRBV5-1 and TRBJ2-7): KAGVTQTPRYLIKTRGQQVTLSCSPISGHRSVSWYQQTPGQGLQFLFEYFSETQRNKGNFPGRFSGRQFSNSRSEMNVSTLELGDSALYLCASSDGGEQYFGPGTRLTVT.

The chain is built from TRBV12-5 and TRBJ1-1; D remains unclear. The CDR3 consists of 12 residues. The V end was cut by 7 bases, the J end by 2 bases, with 8 bases between. Germline lookup yields CDR1 LGHNT and CDR2 FRNRAP. CDR3 nucleotide sequence: TGTGCTAGTGACTCTTTTAACACTGAAGCTTTCTTT. This gives the protein CASDSFNTEAFF.

The DNA of the CDR3 is TGTGCCAGTAGTATAGTGGGGACCAACGCCGGGGAGCTGTTTTTT. Residues: CASSIVGTNAGELFF. The rearrangement uses TRBV19 and TRBJ2-2; D is tentatively TRBD1 or TRBD2 (5 bases each). V lost 1 base to trimming and J lost 6 bases, with 12 bases between them. This CDR3 spans 15 amino acids. The germline V gene has CDR1 LNHDA and CDR2 SQIVND (reference sequence).

This chain joins TRBV5-1 and TRBJ1-6; 9 bases agree with TRBD1. This CDR3 region has 14 residues. Trimming cost V 4 bases and J 8 bases; bases outside gene matches: 4. CDR1 is SGHRS, CDR2 YFSETQ, per germline. In DNA, the CDR3 is TGCGCCAGCAGCGTACAGGGGGCGGATTCACCCCTCCACTTT. Protein sequence: CASSVQGADSPLHF.

The gene calls are TRBV28 and TRBJ1-1; D gene unclear. The ends were cut back, 2 bases at V and 5 bases at J, with 12 bases in the middle. The CDR3 spans 14 residues. Germline V gives CDR1 MDHEN, CDR2 SYDVKM. The CDR3 sequence: CASSLVEGGTEAFF. The CDR3 coding sequence is TGTGCCAGCAGTTTAGTGGAGGGTGGAACTGAAGCTTTCTTT.

This chain connects TRBV5-1 to TRBJ2-5; a possible D gene is TRBD2 (6 bases). Germline V CDR1 and CDR2: SGHRS, YFSETQ. CDR3 length equals 14 residues. With 0 bases removed from V and 1 base from J, the gap between germline ends came to 7 bases. This chain's CDR3 is CASSLGDFQETQYF. In DNA, the CDR3 is TGCGCCAGCAGCTTGGGGGACTTCCAAGAGACCCAGTACTTC.

The chain combines TRBV9 with TRBJ2-3, with D perhaps matching TRBD1 or TRBD2 (6 bases each). This CDR3 has 19 residues. Germline V gives CDR1 SGDLS, CDR2 YYNGEE. V was clipped by 0 bases and J by 2 bases, with 22 bases between them. Written as DNA, the CDR3 is TGTGCCAGCAGCGTAGCTATTAGCGGAGGACCAGGGGACACAGATACGCAGTATTTT. Amino acids: CASSVAISGGPGDTDTQYF.

As DNA, the CDR3 is TGCAGTGCTAACAGAAACACCGGGGAGCTGTTTTTT. Translating gives CSANRNTGELFF. The rearrangement uses TRBV20-1 and TRBJ2-2; D call uncertain. CDR1 is DFQATT, CDR2 SNEGSKA, per germline (reference sequence). The CDR3 extends over 12 amino acids. Trimming pared 4 bases from V and 2 bases from J, leaving 5 bases between.

V gene TRBV29-1 combines with J gene TRBJ1-2, with 7 bases fitting TRBD1. The CDR3 is 14 amino acids. The ends lost 4 bases at V and 4 bases at J; junction bases unmatched: 9. CDR1 is SQVTM and CDR2 is ANQGSEA in the germline V gene. The CDR3 protein is CSVASGQIIYGYTF. For the CDR3, the DNA is TGCAGCGTTGCCTCGGGACAGATAATCTATGGCTACACCTTC. The full variable domain, rest sourced from reference TRBV29-1 and TRBJ1-2, is SAVISQKPSRDICQRGTSLTIQCQVDSQVTMMFWYRQQPGQSLTLIATANQGSEATYESGFVIDKFPISRPNLTFSTLTVSNMSPEDSSIYLCSVASGQIIYGYTFGSGTRLTVV.

This rearrangement joins TRBV15 to TRBJ2-2; a possible D gene is TRBD1 (7 bases). Germline V gene lookup returns CDR1 LNHNV and CDR2 YYDKDF (reference sequence). Trimming removed 4 bases from V and 5 bases from J, with 17 bases in between. The CDR3 consists of 16 residues. The CDR3 protein is CATSNLPPGGTGELFF. The CDR3 DNA reads as TGTGCCACCAGCAATCTTCCCCCAGGGGGGACCGGGGAGCTGTTTTTT.

The rearrangement links TRBV6-5 to TRBJ1-5, with a possible D match to TRBD1 (6 bases). Germline assignment: CDR1 MNHEY and CDR2 SVGAGI. The V gene lost 4 bases and the J gene lost 6 bases, with 16 bases spanning the gap. The CDR3 is made up of 15 amino acids. The CDR3 protein is CASSLMGAVGQPQHF. DNA of the CDR3: TGTGCCAGCAGTTTAATGGGGGCTGTGGGTCAGCCCCAGCATTTT.